This T cell receptor beta chain came from a study of molecular identifiers for immune sequencing clone quantification. The germline V gene has CDR1 LGHNA and CDR2 YSLEER. CDR3 length: 15 residues. The ends were cut back, 0 bases at V and 3 bases at J, with 9 bases in the middle. This clonotype was detected many times. MiXCR, applied by TCRdb to the PCR reads, yields one record per CDR3 protein. The sample has approximately 500,000 distinct CDR3 sequences; 25% are singletons. J is TRBJ1-5 and V is TRBV4-3; D is unresolved. This sequence was found in a human donor in good health. Some libraries in this study had Jurkat cell RNA spiked in. Input material: naive CD8+ T cells from blood, with Jurkat cell RNA spiked in. Subset given: FACS-sorted CD8+CD4-CCR7+CD45RA+ naive T cells. The CDR3 DNA reads as TGCGCCAGCAGCCAAGATTGGGGAACCAATCAGCCCCAGCATTTT. Its protein product is CASSQDWGTNQPQHF.